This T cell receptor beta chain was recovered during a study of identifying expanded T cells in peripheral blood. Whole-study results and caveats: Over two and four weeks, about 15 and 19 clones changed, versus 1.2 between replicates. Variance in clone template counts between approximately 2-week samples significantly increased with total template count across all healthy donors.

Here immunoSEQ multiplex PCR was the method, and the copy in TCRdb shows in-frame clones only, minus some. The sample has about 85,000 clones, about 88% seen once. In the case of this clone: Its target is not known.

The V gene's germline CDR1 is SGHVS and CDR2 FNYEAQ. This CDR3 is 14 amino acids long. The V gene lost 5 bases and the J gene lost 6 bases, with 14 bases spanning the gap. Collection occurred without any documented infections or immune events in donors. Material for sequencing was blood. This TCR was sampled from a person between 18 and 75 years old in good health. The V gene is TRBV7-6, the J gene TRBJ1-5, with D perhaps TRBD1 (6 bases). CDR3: CASSPQGLGQPQHF. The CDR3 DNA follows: TGTGCCAGCAGCCCACAGGGTCTTGGTCAGCCCCAGCATTTT.